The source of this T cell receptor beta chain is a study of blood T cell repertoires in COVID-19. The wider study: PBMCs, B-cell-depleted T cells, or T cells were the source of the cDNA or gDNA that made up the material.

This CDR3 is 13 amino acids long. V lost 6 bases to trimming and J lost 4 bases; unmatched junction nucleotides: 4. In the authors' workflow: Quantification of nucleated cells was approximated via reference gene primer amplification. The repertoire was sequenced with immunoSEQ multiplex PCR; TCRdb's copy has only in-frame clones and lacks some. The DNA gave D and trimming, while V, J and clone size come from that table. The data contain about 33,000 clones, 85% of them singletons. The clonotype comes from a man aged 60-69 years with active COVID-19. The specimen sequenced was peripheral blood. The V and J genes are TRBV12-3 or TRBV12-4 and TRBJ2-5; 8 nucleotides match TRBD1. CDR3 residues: CASSGTGLETQYF. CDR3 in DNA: TGTGCCAGCAGCGGGACAGGACTAGAGACCCAGTACTTC.